This entry concerns a single T cell receptor beta chain. Its antigen is not known. This sample was taken from a study of response to subunit inactivated influenza vaccine. Overall study results and limits: It was the authors' suggestion that each seasonal influenza vaccination recruits few new T cells.

TCRdb re-analysed the RT-PCR reads in MiXCR, keeping a single row per CDR3 protein. Of under 750,000 distinct CDR3 sequences listed, approximately 12% are singletons. Germline CDR1 MGHRA, CDR2 YSYEKL. CDR3 length equals 15 residues. The V gene lost 4 bases and the J gene lost 0 bases, with 12 bases spanning the gap. This TCR was recovered from a man in his fifties or sixties who received an inactivated influenza vaccine. Sequenced here: PBMCs from blood, sampled on the day of vaccination. This chain joins TRBV4-1 and TRBJ1-2; D is perhaps TRBD1 (6 bases). The CDR3 region is CASSPNREANYGYTF. Written as DNA, the CDR3 is TGCGCCAGCAGCCCTAACAGGGAGGCTAACTATGGCTACACCTTC.